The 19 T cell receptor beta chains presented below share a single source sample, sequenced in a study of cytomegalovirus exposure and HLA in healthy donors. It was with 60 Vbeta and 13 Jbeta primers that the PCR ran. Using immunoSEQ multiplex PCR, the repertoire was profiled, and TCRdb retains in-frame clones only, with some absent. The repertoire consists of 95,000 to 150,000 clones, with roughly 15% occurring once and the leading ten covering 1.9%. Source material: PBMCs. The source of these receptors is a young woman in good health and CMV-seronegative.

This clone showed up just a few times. CDR3 region: CASSPLDRVGEKLFF. CDR3 coding DNA: TGTGCCAGCAGCCCACTGGACAGGGTTGGCGAAAAACTGTTTTTT. The V gene is TRBV9, the J gene TRBJ1-4, with TRBD1 identical over 8 bases. Germline V gene data show CDR1 as SGDLS and CDR2 as YYNGEE. Trimming cost V 4 bases and J 8 bases; bases outside gene matches: 10. The CDR3 runs 15 residues.

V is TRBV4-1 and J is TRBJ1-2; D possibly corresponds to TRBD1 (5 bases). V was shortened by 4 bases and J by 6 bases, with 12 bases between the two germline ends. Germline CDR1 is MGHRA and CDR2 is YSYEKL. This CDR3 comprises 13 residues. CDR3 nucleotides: TGCGCCAGCAGCCCGCCCTGGGGGGATGGCTACACCTTC. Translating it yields CASSPPWGDGYTF.

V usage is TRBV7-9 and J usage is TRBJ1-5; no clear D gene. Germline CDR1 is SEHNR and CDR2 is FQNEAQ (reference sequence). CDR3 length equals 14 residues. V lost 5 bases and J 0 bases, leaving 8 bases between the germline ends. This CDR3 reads CASSQSNSNQPQHF. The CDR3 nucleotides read TGTGCCAGCAGCCAATCTAATAGCAATCAGCCCCAGCATTTT. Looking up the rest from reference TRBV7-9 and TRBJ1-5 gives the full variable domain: DTGVSQNPRHKITKRGQNVTFRCDPISEHNRLYWYRQTLGQGPEFLTYFQNEAQLEKSRLLSDRFSAERPKGSFSTLEIQRTEQGDSAMYLCASSQSNSNQPQHFGDGTRLSIL.

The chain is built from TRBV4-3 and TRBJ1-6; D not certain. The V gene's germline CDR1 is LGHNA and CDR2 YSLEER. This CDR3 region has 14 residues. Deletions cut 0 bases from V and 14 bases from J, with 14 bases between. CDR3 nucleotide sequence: TGCGCCAGCAGCCAAGATTCCGCCCCGTCAGCCCTCCACTTT. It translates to CASSQDSAPSALHF.

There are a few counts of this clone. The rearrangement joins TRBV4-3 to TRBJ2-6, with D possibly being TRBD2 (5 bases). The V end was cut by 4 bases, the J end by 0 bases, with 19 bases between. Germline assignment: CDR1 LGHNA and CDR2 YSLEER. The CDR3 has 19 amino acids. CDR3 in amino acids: CASSRKASGLNSGANVLTF. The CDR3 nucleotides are TGCGCCAGCAGCCGCAAAGCCAGCGGCCTAAACTCTGGGGCCAACGTCCTGACTTTC.

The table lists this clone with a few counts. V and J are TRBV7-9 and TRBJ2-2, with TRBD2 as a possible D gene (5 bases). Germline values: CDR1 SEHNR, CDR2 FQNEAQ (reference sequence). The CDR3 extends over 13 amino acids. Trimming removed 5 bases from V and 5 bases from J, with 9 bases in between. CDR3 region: CASSATRTGELFF. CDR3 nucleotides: TGTGCCAGCAGCGCCACTAGGACCGGGGAGCTGTTTTTT.

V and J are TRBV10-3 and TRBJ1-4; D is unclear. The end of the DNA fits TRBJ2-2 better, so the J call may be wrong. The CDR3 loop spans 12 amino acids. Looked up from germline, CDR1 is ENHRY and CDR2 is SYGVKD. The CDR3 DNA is TGTGCCATCAGTGAGTCGGCCCGGGAGCTGTTTTTT. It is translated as CAISESARELFF.

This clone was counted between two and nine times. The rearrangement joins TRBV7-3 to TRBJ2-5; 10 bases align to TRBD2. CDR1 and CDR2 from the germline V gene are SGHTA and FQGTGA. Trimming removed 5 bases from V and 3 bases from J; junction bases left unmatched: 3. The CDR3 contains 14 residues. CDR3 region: CASSVSGGKETQYF. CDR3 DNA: TGTGCCAGCAGCGTTAGCGGGGGGAAAGAGACCCAGTACTTC.

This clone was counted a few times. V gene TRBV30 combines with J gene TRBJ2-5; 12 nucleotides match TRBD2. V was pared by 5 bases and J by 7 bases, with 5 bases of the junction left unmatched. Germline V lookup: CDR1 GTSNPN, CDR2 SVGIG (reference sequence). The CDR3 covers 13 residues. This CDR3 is CAWRLAGVVTQYF. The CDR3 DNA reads TGTGCCTGGCGACTAGCGGGAGTGGTGACCCAGTACTTC.

The CDR3: CASSPGLAGGLQYF. In nucleotides, the CDR3 is TGTGCCAGCAGCCCCGGACTAGCGGGGGGCCTTCAGTACTTC. The gene calls are TRBV9 and TRBJ2-5, with TRBD2 matching over 14 bases. This CDR3 has 14 residues. J lost 11 bases, V lost 4 bases, and 7 bases had no gene match. The V gene's germline CDR1 is SGDLS and CDR2 YYNGEE.

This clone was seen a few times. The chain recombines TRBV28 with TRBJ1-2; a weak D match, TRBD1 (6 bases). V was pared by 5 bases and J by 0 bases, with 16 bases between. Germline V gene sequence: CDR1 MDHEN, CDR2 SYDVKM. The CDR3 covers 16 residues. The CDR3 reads CASSGTMGGSNYGYTF. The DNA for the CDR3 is TGTGCCAGCAGTGGGACTATGGGGGGCTCTAACTATGGCTACACCTTC.

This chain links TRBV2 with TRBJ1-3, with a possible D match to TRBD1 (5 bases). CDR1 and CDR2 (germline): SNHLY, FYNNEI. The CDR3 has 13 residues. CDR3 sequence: CARGQGYGNTIYF. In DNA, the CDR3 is TGTGCGCGGGGTCAGGGATATGGAAACACCATATATTTT.

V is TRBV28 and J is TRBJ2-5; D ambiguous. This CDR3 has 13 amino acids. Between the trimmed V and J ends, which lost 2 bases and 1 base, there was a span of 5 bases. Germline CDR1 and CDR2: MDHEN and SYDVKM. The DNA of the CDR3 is TGTGCCAGCAGTTTAGGCCGCCAAGAGACCCAGTACTTC. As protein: CASSLGRQETQYF.

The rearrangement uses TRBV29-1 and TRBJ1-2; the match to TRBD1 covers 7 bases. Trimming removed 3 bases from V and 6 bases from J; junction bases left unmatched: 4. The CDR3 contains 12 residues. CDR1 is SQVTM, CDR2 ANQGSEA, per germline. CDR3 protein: CSVDSGQNGYTF. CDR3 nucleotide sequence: TGCAGCGTTGATTCGGGACAGAATGGCTACACCTTC.

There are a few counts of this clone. The CDR3 spells CASSSALGAGANVLTF. CDR3 nucleotides: TGTGCCAGCAGCTCCGCCCTCGGGGCTGGGGCCAACGTCCTGACTTTC. This chain joins TRBV7-3 and TRBJ2-6; possibly TRBD2 for D (5 bases). The germline V gene has CDR1 SGHTA and CDR2 FQGTGA. The V gene lost 4 bases and the J gene lost 2 bases, with 12 bases spanning the gap. The CDR3 has 16 amino acids.

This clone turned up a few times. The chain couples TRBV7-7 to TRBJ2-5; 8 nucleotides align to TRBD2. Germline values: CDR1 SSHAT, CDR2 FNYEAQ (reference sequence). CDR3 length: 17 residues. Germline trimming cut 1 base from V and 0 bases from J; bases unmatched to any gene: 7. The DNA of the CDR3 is TGTGCCAGCAGCTTAGATGGGGCGGGGGGAGACCAAGAGACCCAGTACTTC. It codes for CASSLDGAGGDQETQYF.

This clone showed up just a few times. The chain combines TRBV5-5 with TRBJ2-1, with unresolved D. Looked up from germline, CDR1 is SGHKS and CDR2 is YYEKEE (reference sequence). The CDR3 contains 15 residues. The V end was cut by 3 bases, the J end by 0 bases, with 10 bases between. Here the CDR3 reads CASSSYWSSYNEQFF. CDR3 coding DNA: TGTGCCAGCAGCTCCTACTGGTCCTCCTACAATGAGCAGTTCTTC.

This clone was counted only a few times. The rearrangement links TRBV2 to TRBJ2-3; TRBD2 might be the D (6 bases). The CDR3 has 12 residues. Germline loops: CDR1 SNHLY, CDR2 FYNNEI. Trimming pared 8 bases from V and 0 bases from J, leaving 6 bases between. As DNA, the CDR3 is TGTGCCAGCCGGGAGAGCACAGATACGCAGTATTTT. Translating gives CASRESTDTQYF.

CDR3 DNA: TGTGCCAGCAGTTTAAACAGTTATGGCTACACCTTC. It encodes CASSLNSYGYTF. The chain is built from TRBV28 and TRBJ1-2; D not resolved. The V end lost 2 bases, the J end lost 5 bases, and 6 bases lay between the germline ends. Germline-derived CDR1 and CDR2 are MDHEN and SYDVKM. This CDR3 has 12 residues.